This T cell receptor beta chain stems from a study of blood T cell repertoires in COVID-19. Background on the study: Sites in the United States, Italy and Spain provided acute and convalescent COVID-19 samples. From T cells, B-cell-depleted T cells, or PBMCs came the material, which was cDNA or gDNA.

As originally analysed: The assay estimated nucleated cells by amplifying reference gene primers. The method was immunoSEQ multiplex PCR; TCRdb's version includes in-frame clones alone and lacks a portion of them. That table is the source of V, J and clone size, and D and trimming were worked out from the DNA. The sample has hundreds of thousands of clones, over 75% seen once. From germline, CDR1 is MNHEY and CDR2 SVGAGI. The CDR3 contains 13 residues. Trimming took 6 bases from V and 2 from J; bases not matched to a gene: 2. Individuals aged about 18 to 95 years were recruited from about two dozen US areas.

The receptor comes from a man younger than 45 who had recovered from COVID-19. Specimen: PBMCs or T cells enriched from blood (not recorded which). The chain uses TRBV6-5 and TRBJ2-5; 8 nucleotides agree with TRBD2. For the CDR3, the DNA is TGTGCCAGCAGCGGGACTAGACAAGAGACCCAGTACTTC. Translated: CASSGTRQETQYF.